This T cell receptor beta chain was sequenced for a study of cytomegalovirus exposure and HLA in healthy donors. Study-level results: Among TCR beta chains, those listed as cytomegalovirus-associated numbered over 150.

Here immunoSEQ multiplex PCR was the method, and the copy in TCRdb shows in-frame clones only, minus some. The sample carries 85,000 to 120,000 clones, about 88% recorded once. V dropped 4 bases and J dropped 0 bases, with 16 bases sitting between them. Germline lookup yields CDR1 KGHSH and CDR2 LQKENI. This CDR3 spans 16 amino acids. Separation from the approximately 670-subject first cohort characterized the roughly 120-subject validation cohort, to which the donors belonged. Comments on this clone: The antigen remains unidentified.

The chain is built from TRBV18 and TRBJ2-7; D unresolved. The receptor was derived from a woman aged 18-29 years in good health and CMV-seropositive. Source material: PBMCs. The CDR3 DNA reads TGTGCCAGCTCACGAGGAGCAACCCCCTCCTCCTACGAGCAGTACTTC. Translating gives CASSRGATPSSYEQYF. Combining the CDR3 with reference TRBV18 and TRBJ2-7 gives the whole variable domain NAGVMQNPRHLVRRRGQEARLRCSPMKGHSHVYWYRQLPEEGLKFMVYLQKENIIDESGMPKERFSAEFPKEGPSILRIQQVVRGDSAAYFCASSRGATPSSYEQYFGPGTRLTVT.